Below, 16 T cell receptor beta chains from the same sample are listed, as sequenced in a study of tumor-infiltrating lymphocytes in primary liver carcinoma. The roughly 20-34 mg bulk tissue piece was not sorted before simultaneous RNA and DNA extraction. The input was roughly 0.5 ug total RNA; TCR beta cDNA was made from it with a constant-region primer. Generation of the TCR beta libraries relied on three nested multiplex PCR rounds using slightly modified ARM-PCR. Investigators reported that the first two PCR rounds, at about 9 cycles each, used TRBV1-TRBV30 forward primers with a C-beta reverse primer. TCRdb reprocessed the multiplex PCR reads via MiXCR and lists one record per CDR3 protein. Counted here are over 95,000 distinct CDR3 sequences, around two thirds occurring once; the ten biggest clones make up more than 8%. The sample was liver tumor tissue from sampling region 5. Documented subset: tumor region T5, tumor centre. The receptors were sampled from a woman aged 55-70 years with primary liver carcinoma and hepatitis B virus infection.

Comments on this clonotype: At one of its ends the junction is not consistent with the germline gene, which may arise from a read error. This chain links TRBV11-2 with TRBJ1-5, with no clear D. The CDR3 runs to 15 residues. CDR1 is SGHAT and CDR2 is FQNNGV in the germline V gene. The DNA for the CDR3 is TGTGCCAACAGCTTAGTGGGCAGTAACAATCAGCCCCAGCATTTT. This sequence encodes CANSLVGSNNQPQHF.

Concerning this clonotype: A read error may account for a junction end that differs from germline. The V and J genes are TRBV11-2 and TRBJ2-1; possibly TRBD2 for D (5 bases). Germline CDR1 is SGHAT and CDR2 is FQNNGV. The CDR3 runs to 15 residues. DNA for the CDR3: TGTGCCATCAGCTTAAGGCAGGAGGCCTACAATGAGCAGTTCTTC. Its translation: CAISLRQEAYNEQFF.

On this clonotype itself: Compared with germline, one end of the junction differs, possibly owing to a read error. The chain combines TRBV11-2 with TRBJ2-4; TRBD1 or TRBD2 may be the D gene (5 bases each). The CDR3 runs 17 residues. The germline V gene has CDR1 SGHAT and CDR2 FQNNGV. CDR3 bases: TGTACCAGCGGCCCCCGGTCAGGGTTGATAGCCAAAAACATTCAGTACTTC. The encoded protein is CTSGPRSGLIAKNIQYF. Full variable domain (outside the CDR3, taken from reference TRBV11-2 and TRBJ2-4): EAGVAQSPRYKIIEKRQSVAFWCNPISGHATLYWYQQILGQGPKLLIQFQNNGVVDDSQLPKDRFSAERLKGVDSTLKIQPAKLEDSAVYLCTSGPRSGLIAKNIQYFGAGTRLSVL.

The sample holds a few counts of this clonotype. This could be a read error, since a much larger clone is one nucleotide away. The CDR3 reads CASSLGKGETQYF. In DNA, the CDR3 is TGTGCCAGCAGCTTGGGAAAAGGGGAGACCCAGTACTTC. The chain couples TRBV7-9 to TRBJ2-5; D not resolved. Germline V CDR1 and CDR2: SEHNR, FQNEAQ (reference sequence). This CDR3 region has 13 residues. The V end lost 3 bases, the J end lost 5 bases, and 10 bases lay between the germline ends.

This clonotype was counted a single time. Relative to the germline gene, one junction end is altered; a read error may explain this. The gene calls are TRBV11-2 and TRBJ1-2, with 8 nucleotides matching TRBD1. The CDR3 extends over 14 amino acids. From germline, CDR1 is SGHAT and CDR2 FQNNGV. The CDR3 reads CACSLGNTGGGYTF. The CDR3 nucleotides read TGTGCCTGCAGCTTAGGCAATACAGGGGGTGGCTACACCTTC. The full variable domain, with the rest looked up from reference TRBV11-2 and TRBJ1-2, is EAGVAQSPRYKIIEKRQSVAFWCNPISGHATLYWYQQILGQGPKLLIQFQNNGVVDDSQLPKDRFSAERLKGVDSTLKIQPAKLEDSAVYLCACSLGNTGGGYTFGSGTRLTVV.

The chain is built from TRBV6-4 and TRBJ1-1; D not resolved. The CDR3 loop spans 14 amino acids. V was cut by 8 bases and J by 0 bases, with 13 bases left in between. Per germline, CDR1 MRHNA and CDR2 SNTAGT. The CDR3 DNA sequence: TGTGCCAGCCGCCCGGGCCCCATGAACACTGAAGCTTTCTTT. Amino acid sequence: CASRPGPMNTEAFF.

Comment on this clonotype: One end of the junction fails to match germline, which may point to a read error. The rearrangement joins TRBV6-5 to TRBJ2-3, with D possibly matching TRBD2 (5 bases). The CDR3 sequence is 14 residues long. The germline V gene encodes CDR1 MNHEY and CDR2 SVGAGI. Here the CDR3 reads CASAGSSSTDTHNF. For the CDR3, the DNA is TGTGCCAGCGCTGGGAGTTCAAGCACAGATACGCATAATTTT.

The V call is TRBV4-2, the J call TRBJ1-2; TRBD1 matches 7 bases. CDR1 is LGHNA and CDR2 is YNFKEQ in the germline V gene. The CDR3 covers 14 residues. The trim removed 11 bases at V and 7 bases at J, leaving 16 bases unmatched. DNA of the CDR3: TGTGCCCGCGGCCAAGCAGGGGAGGGGGCTGGCTACACCTTC. Translation: CARGQAGEGAGYTF.

This clonotype appeared many times. This chain links TRBV12-3 or TRBV12-4 with TRBJ2-5; D is unresolved. V was trimmed by 4 bases and J by 5 bases, leaving 17 bases between them. This CDR3 contains 15 residues. In DNA form, the CDR3 reads TGTGCCAGCAGTTCCCTCGGCGGTTCGTCGGAGACCCAGTACTTC. Its translation is CASSSLGGSSETQYF.

The chain is built from TRBV11-3 and TRBJ2-1, with 12 bases lining up with TRBD2. This CDR3 contains 18 residues. Germline V gene sequence: CDR1 SGHNT, CDR2 YENEEA. The junction had 12 bases not matched to a gene; V was cut back by 1 base and J by 8 bases. The CDR3 sequence: CASSLGRLAGGPGDEQFF. In DNA, the CDR3 is TGTGCCAGCAGCTTAGGCAGGCTAGCGGGAGGGCCGGGGGATGAGCAGTTCTTC.

The rearrangement uses TRBV11-2 and TRBJ2-7; 8 bases align to TRBD2. Looked up from germline, CDR1 is SGHAT and CDR2 is FQNNGV. The CDR3 has 17 residues. The trim removed 4 bases at V and 5 bases at J, leaving 16 bases unmatched. The CDR3 is CASSWNAGRGGRNEQYF. The CDR3 nucleotides read TGTGCCAGCAGCTGGAACGCGGGACGGGGGGGTCGTAACGAGCAGTACTTC.

This clonotype was seen repeatedly, ten times or more. The J gene is TRBJ1-1, the V gene TRBV4-2; 7 nucleotides align to TRBD1. Losses at the gene ends were 0 bases for V and 1 base for J; bases not matched to a gene: 2. The CDR3 is 15 residues long. Germline V CDR1 and CDR2: LGHNA, YNFKEQ. The CDR3 sequence is CASSQDRQGNTEAFF. CDR3 coding DNA: TGTGCCAGCAGCCAAGATCGACAGGGGAACACTGAAGCTTTCTTT.

The CDR3 DNA is TGTGCCAGCAGCCCCCGCCGGACTCTAGCGGGAGCGAGGAATACAAAAGAGACCCAGTACTTC. The encoded protein is CASSPRRTLAGARNTKETQYF. The rearrangement links TRBV7-8 to TRBJ2-5, with 10 bases identical to TRBD2. V lost 5 bases and J lost 3; bases outside the gene matches: 24. The V gene's germline CDR1 is SGHVS and CDR2 FQNEAQ. The CDR3 sequence is 21 residues long.

V and J are TRBV5-5 and TRBJ1-2; D gene unclear. V shed 2 bases and J shed 10 bases, with 15 bases lying between them. Germline V lookup: CDR1 SGHKS, CDR2 YYEKEE (reference sequence). This CDR3 has 13 residues. The CDR3 here is CASSFWGPMDYTF. The CDR3 DNA is TGTGCCAGCAGCTTTTGGGGTCCGATGGACTACACCTTC.

A note on this clonotype: Its ends do not fully match the called genes, so a read error is possible. The chain is built from TRBV11-1 and TRBJ2-1, with 11 bases lining up with TRBD2. Germline V gene sequence: CDR1 SGHAT, CDR2 FQDESV (reference sequence). The CDR3 totals 17 residues. The CDR3 sequence is CANSSIIAGGPINEQFF. CDR3 coding DNA: TGTGCCAACAGCTCTATTATAGCGGGAGGGCCGATCAATGAGCAGTTCTTC.

A remark on this clonotype: At one boundary the junction diverges from the germline segment, which might be a read error. The CDR3 DNA follows: TGTGCCAGCAGAGCGGGGGACCCCTACAATGAACAGTTCTTC. Protein: CASRAGDPYNEQFF. The chain carries TRBV6-1 and TRBJ2-1; 8 positions agree with TRBD2. In germline, CDR1 is MNHNS, CDR2 SASEGT. This CDR3 has 14 amino acids.